This T cell receptor beta chain was profiled in a study of CD8+ T cells in alopecia areata. Broader study findings: While tofacitinib was given, many expanded lesional clones persisted in scalp and blood. Scalp specimens additionally yield sequences from normal skin's resident alphabeta T cells. Association of baseline CD8+ expansion with response is uncertain owing to one nonresponder.

Sequencing relied on a cDNA template that was reverse transcribed from extracted RNA. The method was immunoSEQ multiplex PCR; TCRdb's version includes in-frame clones alone and lacks a portion of them. The repertoire has around 120,000 clones, approximately 59% of them found once; the top ten carry around 30%. Germline V lookup: CDR1 GTSNPN, CDR2 SVGIG (reference sequence). The CDR3 runs to 15 residues. Treatment specified: oral pan-JAK inhibitor, 5-10 mg twice daily. Researchers took lesional scalp punch biopsies and peripheral blood from people who were alopecia areata patients. A word on this clone: Its antigen is as yet unknown. One junction end disagrees with the germline gene, perhaps due to a read error.

The sample was CD8+ T cells sorted from blood, taken at week 4, from a patient treated with tofacitinib. The V and J genes are TRBV30 and TRBJ1-2, with TRBD1 matching 7 bases. The clonotype comes from a human donor with alopecia areata. In DNA form, the CDR3 reads TGTGCCTGGAGTGTGACAATTAGGGCAACAGGGGATTTCTCCTTC. It codes for CAWSVTIRATGDFSF.